This T cell receptor beta chain derives from a study of blood T cell repertoires in COVID-19. Assay: immunoSEQ multiplex PCR; the TCRdb copy retains only in-frame clones and omits some. The sample consists of about 170,000 clones, approximately 79% of them appearing once. This clone was seen just once. This TCR came from a woman aged 70-85 years in a cohort exposed to, infected with or recovered from COVID-19 (not recorded which). Sequencing input: PBMCs or T cells enriched from blood (not recorded which).

CDR3 bases: TGTGCCAGCAGCTTAGCCCAGCGGGAGATAACCTACGAGCAGTACTTC. Protein sequence: CASSLAQREITYEQYF. The gene calls are TRBV7-8 and TRBJ2-7, with TRBD2 matching over 8 bases. CDR3 length equals 16 residues. V dropped 0 bases and J dropped 2; count of bases not matched to a gene: 6. From germline, CDR1 is SGHVS and CDR2 FQNEAQ.